The 14 T cell receptor beta chains in this list originate from one sample, sequenced in a study of technical replicates of blood from a handful of donors. The protocol was immunoSEQ multiplex PCR, while the TCRdb copy is restricted to in-frame clones and leaves out a portion. This table has approximately 50,000 clones, 95% to 96% appearing once. Sequencing used T cells isolated from PBMCs. Source of these receptors: a human donor in good health.

This chain links TRBV29-1 with TRBJ2-1; 14 bases are a match to TRBD2. With 5 bases clipped from V and 6 bases from J, the junction kept 6 bases outside the gene matches. The CDR3 sequence is 15 residues long. Per the germline V gene, CDR1 is SQVTM and CDR2 is ANQGSEA. CDR3 loop: CSVRGLAGGSNEQFF. The CDR3 region has the DNA TGCAGCGTTAGAGGACTAGCGGGAGGTAGCAATGAGCAGTTCTTC.

The CDR3 DNA follows: TGTGCCAGCAGTTCCCTTACTAGCGGGGGCACAGATACGCAGTATTTT. It is translated as CASSSLTSGGTDTQYF. The chain employs TRBV6-5 and TRBJ2-3, with 10 bases fitting TRBD2. The trim removed 4 bases at V and 1 base at J, leaving 5 bases unmatched. CDR3 length equals 16 residues. In germline, CDR1 is MNHEY, CDR2 SVGAGI.

V gene TRBV7-9 combines with J gene TRBJ2-1, with a possible D match to TRBD2 (5 bases). The germline V gene encodes CDR1 SEHNR and CDR2 FQNEAQ (reference sequence). The CDR3 has 15 residues. Trimming took 3 bases from V and 0 from J, leaving 9 bases between them. DNA for the CDR3: TGTGCCAGCAGCTTGGGAAGCGGCTCCTACAATGAGCAGTTCTTC. Amino acid sequence: CASSLGSGSYNEQFF.

The CDR3 region has the DNA TGCAGCGTTGGACGGGGGTATGGCTACACCTTC. The encoded protein is CSVGRGYGYTF. The rearrangement joins TRBV29-1 to TRBJ1-2; the D gene is possibly TRBD1 (5 bases). Per the germline V gene, CDR1 is SQVTM and CDR2 is ANQGSEA. Between the trimmed V and J ends, which lost 4 bases and 5 bases, there was a span of 8 bases. The length of the CDR3 is 11 residues. The variable domain in full, completed from reference TRBV29-1 and TRBJ1-2, reads SAVISQKPSRDICQRGTSLTIQCQVDSQVTMMFWYRQQPGQSLTLIATANQGSEATYESGFVIDKFPISRPNLTFSTLTVSNMSPEDSSIYLCSVGRGYGYTFGSGTRLTVV.

This chain joins TRBV5-5 and TRBJ2-7; 11 nucleotides agree with TRBD1. CDR3 length: 16 amino acids. Germline V lookup: CDR1 SGHKS, CDR2 YYEKEE (reference sequence). V lost 4 bases, J lost 3 bases, and 9 bases stayed unmatched. The CDR3 coding sequence is TGTGCCAGCAGCCCGAGGAAGGGACAGGGGGTCTACGAGCAGTACTTC. Amino acid sequence: CASSPRKGQGVYEQYF. The full variable domain, rest sourced from reference TRBV5-5 and TRBJ2-7, is DAGVTQSPTHLIKTRGQQVTLRCSPISGHKSVSWYQQVLGQGPQFIFQYYEKEERGRGNFPDRFSARQFPNYSSELNVNALLLGDSALYLCASSPRKGQGVYEQYFGPGTRLTVT.

The chain has TRBV10-1 and TRBJ1-4; maybe TRBD1 (5 bases). This CDR3 spans 13 amino acids. Trimming left V 3 bases short and J 8 bases short, with 10 bases between. CDR1 is WNHNN, CDR2 SYGVQD, per germline (reference sequence). For the CDR3, the DNA is TGCGCCAGCAGTGAATCCTACAGGGAAAAACTGTTTTTT. Protein sequence: CASSESYREKLFF.

The chain employs TRBV4-3 and TRBJ1-5, with D perhaps TRBD1 (6 bases). Germline CDR1 and CDR2: LGHNA and YSLEER. This CDR3 has 14 amino acids. V gave up 4 bases and J gave up 5 bases, with 12 bases separating them. Here the CDR3 reads CASSPRQEDQPQHF. Written as DNA, the CDR3 is TGCGCCAGCAGCCCTCGACAGGAGGATCAGCCCCAGCATTTT.

The chain has TRBV5-1 and TRBJ2-7; 9 bases fit TRBD2. J was trimmed by 7 bases and V by 3 bases; bases with no gene match: 8. From germline, CDR1 is SGHRS and CDR2 YFSETQ. The CDR3 length is 14 residues. CDR3 DNA sequence: TGCGCCAGCAGCTCCAGGACTAGCGAGGAGGAGCAGTACTTC. The encoded protein is CASSSRTSEEEQYF. The variable domain in full, completed from reference TRBV5-1 and TRBJ2-7, reads KAGVTQTPRYLIKTRGQQVTLSCSPISGHRSVSWYQQTPGQGLQFLFEYFSETQRNKGNFPGRFSGRQFSNSRSEMNVSTLELGDSALYLCASSSRTSEEEQYFGPGTRLTVT.

The V gene is TRBV6-8, the J gene TRBJ1-2; 7 nucleotides match TRBD1. Germline V gene sequence: CDR1 MNHGY, CDR2 SAAAGT. V lost 0 bases to trimming and J lost 6 bases; unmatched junction nucleotides: 7. CDR3 length: 15 amino acids. The CDR3 region is CASSYSGGQQNGYTF. CDR3 sequence (DNA): TGTGCCAGCAGTTACTCGGGGGGACAGCAGAATGGCTACACCTTC.

The chain carries TRBV7-9 and TRBJ2-1; D not resolved. Germline V gene sequence: CDR1 SEHNR, CDR2 FQNEAQ (reference sequence). The CDR3 covers 11 residues. Trimming shortened V by 10 bases and J by 3 bases, and 7 bases separated the two germline ends. The CDR3 reads CANTGYNEQFF. The CDR3 region has the DNA TGTGCCAATACTGGCTACAATGAGCAGTTCTTC.

This chain uses TRBV6-6 with TRBJ2-2; 9 bases are a match to TRBD2. V was pared by 8 bases and J by 7 bases, with 8 bases of the junction left unmatched. This CDR3 region has 14 residues. Looked up from germline, CDR1 is MNHNY and CDR2 is SVGAGI (reference sequence). The CDR3 spells CASGLAGAGGELFF. The CDR3 DNA sequence: TGTGCCAGCGGTTTAGCGGGAGCGGGCGGGGAGCTGTTTTTT.

CDR3 sequence: CASSPLDEQFF. The CDR3 DNA follows: TGTGCCAGCAGCCCCCTAGATGAGCAGTTCTTC. The chain has TRBV7-2 and TRBJ2-1; no clear D gene. The CDR3 totals 11 residues. The germline V gene encodes CDR1 SGHTA and CDR2 FQGNSA. V was trimmed by 5 bases and J by 8 bases, leaving 7 bases between them.

The rearrangement links TRBV29-1 to TRBJ2-1; maybe TRBD2 (6 bases). In germline, CDR1 is SQVTM, CDR2 ANQGSEA. The V and J ends lost 5 bases and 0 bases respectively, with 11 bases between them. The CDR3 runs 14 residues. CDR3: CSVNRETSYNEQFF. CDR3 nucleotides: TGCAGCGTTAACCGGGAGACCTCCTACAATGAGCAGTTCTTC.

The rearrangement joins TRBV25-1 to TRBJ2-3; D uncertain. In germline, CDR1 is MGHDK, CDR2 SYGVNS. The V and J ends lost 5 bases and 6 bases respectively, with 3 bases between them. The CDR3 runs 10 residues. The CDR3 loop is CASSSDTQYF. CDR3 nucleotides: TGTGCCAGCAGTAGCGATACGCAGTATTTT.